One and the same sample provided the 24 T cell receptor beta chains below, sequenced in a study of blood T cell repertoires in COVID-19. Sequenced by immunoSEQ multiplex PCR; TCRdb stores in-frame clones only, minus some. The table lists 65,000 to 95,000 clones, 65% to 90% of them singletons. The sample comprised peripheral blood. All receptors come from a woman between 50 and 59 years old with acute or convalescent COVID-19.

The chain carries TRBV4-2 and TRBJ1-2; 10 positions agree with TRBD1. Losses at the gene ends were 0 bases for V and 3 bases for J; bases not matched to a gene: 10. The germline CDR1 and CDR2 sequences are LGHNA and YNFKEQ. The CDR3 runs to 18 residues. The DNA for the CDR3 is TGTGCCAGCAGCCAAGAAGGCGTGAGGGACAGGGGACACTATGGCTACACCTTC. Amino acids: CASSQEGVRDRGHYGYTF.

J is TRBJ1-2 and V is TRBV2, with 8 bases aligning to TRBD1. Germline trimming cut 4 bases from V and 6 bases from J; bases unmatched to any gene: 10. Germline CDR1 is SNHLY and CDR2 is FYNNEI. There are 15 residues in the CDR3. CDR3 protein: CASSGTGIVTNGYTF. The CDR3 nucleotides read TGTGCCAGCAGTGGGACAGGGATAGTTACAAATGGCTACACCTTC.

The chain has TRBV2 and TRBJ1-6, with 10 bases that match TRBD1. The J segment lost 7 bases and the V segment lost 6 bases, leaving 6 bases of the junction unmatched. The CDR3 is made up of 15 amino acids. Germline CDR1 reads SNHLY; CDR2 reads FYNNEI. The CDR3 sequence is CASRGQGLSNSPLHF. CDR3 DNA sequence: TGTGCCAGCAGGGGACAGGGGCTCTCAAATTCACCCCTCCACTTT.

This clone has a single count. The V call is TRBV14, the J call TRBJ1-6; perhaps TRBD1 as D (5 bases). The germline V and J ends were trimmed by 1 base and 10 bases, with 8 bases remaining between them. Looked up from germline, CDR1 is SGHDN and CDR2 is FVKESK. The CDR3 covers 13 residues. CDR3 protein: CASSQAGGSPLHF. CDR3 DNA: TGTGCCAGCAGCCAAGCCGGGGGGTCACCCCTCCACTTT.

The V and J genes are TRBV6-2 or TRBV6-3 and TRBJ2-7; 8 nucleotides agree with TRBD1. Germline V gene sequence: CDR1 MNHEY, CDR2 SVGEGT. V dropped 3 bases and J dropped 2; count of bases not matched to a gene: 18. This CDR3 contains 19 residues. The CDR3 sequence: CASSYPGTGSVYPTYEQYF. The CDR3 DNA is TGTGCCAGCAGTTATCCCGGGACAGGCAGTGTCTACCCCACCTACGAGCAGTACTTC.

This clone turned up a few times. V usage is TRBV30 and J usage is TRBJ1-2, with 10 bases that match TRBD1. This CDR3 is 14 amino acids long. Germline V lookup: CDR1 GTSNPN, CDR2 SVGIG (reference sequence). The J segment lost 8 bases and the V segment lost 3 bases, leaving 9 bases of the junction unmatched. CDR3 in DNA: TGTGCCTGGAGACGGGACAGGGGAATCGGGGGCTACACCTTC. This translates into CAWRRDRGIGGYTF.

The V call is TRBV6-1, the J call TRBJ2-7, with TRBD2 matching over 12 bases. The CDR3 is made up of 16 amino acids. V dropped 2 bases and J dropped 0; count of bases not matched to a gene: 2. CDR1 and CDR2 (germline): MNHNS, SASEGT. The CDR3 region is CASSERLAGASYEQYF. CDR3 bases: TGTGCCAGCAGTGAAAGACTAGCGGGGGCCTCCTACGAGCAGTACTTC.

This sequence joins TRBV19 and TRBJ1-4; the match to TRBD1 covers 8 bases. There are 14 residues in the CDR3. The germline CDR1 and CDR2 sequences are LNHDA and SQIVND (reference sequence). V lost 6 bases, J lost 8 bases, and 8 bases stayed unmatched. CDR3 protein: CASRSRGPGEKLFF. The DNA for the CDR3 is TGTGCCAGTAGATCCAGGGGGCCCGGAGAAAAACTGTTTTTT. Looking up the rest from reference TRBV19 and TRBJ1-4 gives the full variable domain: DGGITQSPKYLFRKEGQNVTLSCEQNLNHDAMYWYRQDPGQGLRLIYYSQIVNDFQKGDIAEGYSVSREKKESFPLTVTSAQKNPTAFYLCASRSRGPGEKLFFGSGTQLSVL.

The chain employs TRBV7-6 and TRBJ2-3, with a tentative D call TRBD1 (6 bases). The V gene lost 8 bases and the J gene lost 3 bases, with 21 bases spanning the gap. The CDR3 length is 16 residues. Per germline, CDR1 SGHVS and CDR2 FNYEAQ. This CDR3 reads CASGPGDIPRTDTQYF. The CDR3, as DNA: TGTGCCAGCGGCCCCGGGGACATCCCAAGGACAGATACGCAGTATTTT.

The chain carries TRBV6-5 and TRBJ1-1, with D unresolved. CDR3 size: 14 residues. The V gene's germline CDR1 is MNHEY and CDR2 SVGAGI. V was shortened by 7 bases and J by 1 base, with 13 bases between the two germline ends. The CDR3 nucleotides read TGTGCCAGCAACCCAGCTGGAGGGAACACTGAAGCTTTCTTT. Translating it yields CASNPAGGNTEAFF.

V and J are TRBV28 and TRBJ2-2; tentatively, D is TRBD2 (7 bases). Deletions cut 7 bases from V and 6 bases from J, with 15 bases between. Looked up from germline, CDR1 is MDHEN and CDR2 is SYDVKM. The CDR3 has 14 residues. The CDR3 nucleotides are TGTGCCAGCACCGTGGGGGGGCCGGCCGGGGAGCTGTTTTTT. Encoded protein: CASTVGGPAGELFF.

The gene calls are TRBV6-5 and TRBJ2-7; 8 bases are a match to TRBD2. V dropped 10 bases and J dropped 3; count of bases not matched to a gene: 5. The CDR3 extends over 12 amino acids. Germline V gene lookup returns CDR1 MNHEY and CDR2 SVGAGI. DNA of the CDR3: TGTGCCACCTCTCTAGCGGGCTACGAGCAGTACTTC. Translated: CATSLAGYEQYF.

The V gene is TRBV19, the J gene TRBJ2-1; 7 bases are shared with TRBD1. The ends lost 5 bases at V and 0 bases at J; junction bases unmatched: 4. Germline V gene data show CDR1 as LNHDA and CDR2 as SQIVND (reference sequence). The CDR3 spans 15 residues. The CDR3 reads CASSLDRASYNEQFF. The CDR3, as DNA: TGTGCCAGTAGTCTCGACAGGGCCTCCTACAATGAGCAGTTCTTC. The full variable domain, rest sourced from reference TRBV19 and TRBJ2-1, is DGGITQSPKYLFRKEGQNVTLSCEQNLNHDAMYWYRQDPGQGLRLIYYSQIVNDFQKGDIAEGYSVSREKKESFPLTVTSAQKNPTAFYLCASSLDRASYNEQFFGPGTRLTVL.

The chain carries TRBV6-2 or TRBV6-3 and TRBJ2-3; D is ambiguous. V lost 5 bases, J lost 6 bases, and 12 bases lay in between. Germline values: CDR1 MNHEY, CDR2 SVGEGT. The CDR3 is 13 residues long. CDR3 loop: CASSPNGFDTQYF. CDR3 DNA: TGTGCCAGCAGTCCCAATGGCTTCGATACGCAGTATTTT.

Regarding this clone: A junction boundary mismatches the germline segment, possibly from a read error. V and J are TRBV2 and TRBJ2-3; D gene ambiguous. The CDR3 is 15 residues long. CDR1 and CDR2 (germline): SNHLY, FYNNEI. This chain's CDR3 is CANSEWRGAPDTQYF. The CDR3 DNA sequence: TGTGCCAACAGTGAATGGAGAGGTGCCCCAGATACGCAGTATTTT. Together with reference TRBV2 and TRBJ2-3, the CDR3 gives the full variable domain: EPEVTQTPSHQVTQMGQEVILRCVPISNHLYFYWYRQILGQKVEFLVSFYNNEISEKSEIFDDQFSVERPDGSNFTLKIRSTKLEDSAMYFCANSEWRGAPDTQYFGPGTRLTVL.

The chain is built from TRBV6-5 and TRBJ2-5; 8 bases are a match to TRBD1. Looked up from germline, CDR1 is MNHEY and CDR2 is SVGAGI. The J segment lost 3 bases and the V segment lost 6 bases, leaving 9 bases of the junction unmatched. The CDR3 spans 15 residues. The CDR3 loop is CASRNFDRGKETQYF. DNA of the CDR3: TGTGCCAGCAGAAACTTCGACAGGGGAAAAGAGACCCAGTACTTC.

This chain links TRBV30 with TRBJ2-3; D might be TRBD2 (5 bases). The CDR3 contains 11 residues. Germline V gene sequence: CDR1 GTSNPN, CDR2 SVGIG (reference sequence). Trimming removed 4 bases from V and 4 bases from J, with 6 bases in between. The CDR3 loop is CAWKAADTQYF. The CDR3 DNA follows: TGTGCCTGGAAAGCGGCAGATACGCAGTATTTT. The variable domain in full, completed from reference TRBV30 and TRBJ2-3, reads SQTIHQWPATLVQPVGSPLSLECTVEGTSNPNLYWYRQAAGRGLQLLFYSVGIGQISSEVPQNLSASRPQDRQFILSSKKLLLSDSGFYLCAWKAADTQYFGPGTRLTVL.

The chain combines TRBV5-1 with TRBJ2-1; D possibly corresponds to TRBD1 (6 bases). Germline CDR1 is SGHRS and CDR2 is YFSETQ. V was pared by 2 bases and J by 3 bases, with 12 bases between. This CDR3 is 15 amino acids long. The CDR3 loop reads CASSLKTGNYNEQFF. As DNA, the CDR3 is TGCGCCAGCAGCTTAAAGACAGGAAACTACAATGAGCAGTTCTTC.

This chain uses TRBV11-2 with TRBJ1-2; D is uncertain. The CDR3 totals 14 residues. CDR1 and CDR2 (germline): SGHAT, FQNNGV. Trimming cost V 1 base and J 8 bases, with 14 bases left between them. In DNA form, the CDR3 reads TGTGCCAGCAGCTTAGCCCGGGGATTAGAGGGCTACACCTTC. Translated: CASSLARGLEGYTF.

This chain joins TRBV7-8 and TRBJ1-3; D is undetermined. Trimming took 3 bases from V and 0 from J, leaving 12 bases between them. The CDR3 runs to 16 residues. Germline-derived CDR1 and CDR2 are SGHVS and FQNEAQ. The CDR3: CASSFYEPGSGNTIYF. DNA for the CDR3: TGTGCCAGCAGCTTCTACGAGCCGGGCTCTGGAAACACCATATATTTT.

The chain has TRBV28 and TRBJ1-3, with TRBD1 as a possible D gene (6 bases). V lost 5 bases and J lost 4, with 12 bases in between. The CDR3 sequence is 14 residues long. In germline, CDR1 is MDHEN, CDR2 SYDVKM. The CDR3: CASSPRGFGNTIYF. CDR3 coding DNA: TGTGCCAGCAGTCCCAGGGGTTTCGGAAACACCATATATTTT.

The rearrangement uses TRBV7-3 and TRBJ2-2, with unresolved D. The CDR3 length is 11 residues. V was trimmed by 5 bases and J by 5 bases, leaving 3 bases between them. Germline V lookup: CDR1 SGHTA, CDR2 FQGTGA. The CDR3 sequence: CASSLTGELFF. The CDR3 region has the DNA TGTGCCAGCAGCCTTACCGGGGAGCTGTTTTTT.

The rearrangement joins TRBV9 to TRBJ2-7; D perhaps matches TRBD1 (6 bases). Germline assignment: CDR1 SGDLS and CDR2 YYNGEE. The CDR3 totals 14 residues. V was cut by 0 bases and J by 0 bases, with 7 bases left in between. CDR3 bases: TGTGCCAGCAGCGTAGGACAGGCCTCCTACGAGCAGTACTTC. Its translation: CASSVGQASYEQYF.

This sequence joins TRBV30 and TRBJ2-7; D is perhaps TRBD1 (6 bases). CDR1 is GTSNPN, CDR2 SVGIG, per germline (reference sequence). The CDR3 covers 12 residues. V lost 1 base to trimming and J lost 5 bases, with 9 bases between them. The CDR3 nucleotides are TGTGCCTGGAGTGACAGGGTCGACGAGCAGTACTTC. Amino acid sequence: CAWSDRVDEQYF.